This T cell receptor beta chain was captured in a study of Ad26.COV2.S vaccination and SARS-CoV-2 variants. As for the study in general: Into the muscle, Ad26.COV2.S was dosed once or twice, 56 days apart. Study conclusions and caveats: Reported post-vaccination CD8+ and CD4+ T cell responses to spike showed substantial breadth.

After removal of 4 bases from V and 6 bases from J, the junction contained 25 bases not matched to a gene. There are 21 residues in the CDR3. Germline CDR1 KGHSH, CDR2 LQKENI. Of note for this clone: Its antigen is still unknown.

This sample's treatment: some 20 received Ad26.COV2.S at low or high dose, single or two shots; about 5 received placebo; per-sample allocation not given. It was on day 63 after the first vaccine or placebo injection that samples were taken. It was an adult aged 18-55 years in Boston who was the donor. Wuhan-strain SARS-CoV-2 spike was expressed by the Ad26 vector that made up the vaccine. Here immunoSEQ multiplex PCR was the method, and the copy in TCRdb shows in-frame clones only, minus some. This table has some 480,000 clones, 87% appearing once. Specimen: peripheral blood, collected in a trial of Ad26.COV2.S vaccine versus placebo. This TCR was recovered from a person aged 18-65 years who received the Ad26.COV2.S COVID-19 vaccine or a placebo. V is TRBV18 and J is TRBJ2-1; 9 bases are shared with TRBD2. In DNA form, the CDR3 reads TGTGCCAGCTCACGTTTATATGGTGAAGTAGCGGGAGTAGGCTCTTCCAATGAGCAGTTCTTC. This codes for CASSRLYGEVAGVGSSNEQFF.